The 9 T cell receptor beta chains given below trace back to one sample, sequenced in a study of siplizumab effects on memory and regulatory T cells. TCRdb's table, derived via immunoSEQ multiplex PCR, lists solely in-frame clones and lacks some. The table has roughly 92,000 clones, around 94% seen once; the top ten hold approximately 1.5%. Sequencing was carried out using non-Treg CD4+ T cells sorted from blood. All receptors come from a human donor in good health.

The chain is built from TRBV19 and TRBJ2-7; 12 positions agree with TRBD2. Germline assignment: CDR1 LNHDA and CDR2 SQIVND (reference sequence). CDR3 length: 17 residues. V was pared by 4 bases and J by 0 bases, with 7 bases of the junction left unmatched. The CDR3 region is CASSSPSGRGDSYEQYF. For the CDR3, the DNA is TGTGCCAGTAGTAGTCCTAGCGGGAGGGGTGACTCCTACGAGCAGTACTTC.

This chain uses TRBV6-6 with TRBJ2-5; weak D call: TRBD1 (5 bases). Germline values: CDR1 MNHNY, CDR2 SVGAGI (reference sequence). The V end lost 4 bases, the J end lost 4 bases, and 10 bases lay between the germline ends. The CDR3 is made up of 13 amino acids. The CDR3 DNA follows: TGTGCCAGCAGTTTACCAGGGTCAGAGACCCAGTACTTC. Amino acid sequence: CASSLPGSETQYF.

The rearrangement links TRBV28 to TRBJ2-7; 7 positions match TRBD1. The CDR3 loop spans 15 amino acids. V lost 1 base and J lost 7; bases outside the gene matches: 10. Germline V CDR1 and CDR2: MDHEN, SYDVKM. DNA for the CDR3: TGTGCCAGCAGTTTATTGACGACAGGGATGAGGGAGCAGTACTTC. This gives the protein CASSLLTTGMREQYF.

The genes are TRBV6-1 and TRBJ1-1; 8 bases are a match to TRBD1. The junction had 3 bases not matched to a gene; V was cut back by 5 bases and J by 4 bases. This CDR3 is built from 13 residues. From germline, CDR1 is MNHNS and CDR2 SASEGT. CDR3 in amino acids: CASSPTGGTEAFF. CDR3 in DNA: TGTGCCAGCAGTCCCACAGGGGGCACTGAAGCTTTCTTT.

The V call is TRBV28, the J call TRBJ1-5, with D unclear. Between the trimmed V and J ends, which lost 2 bases and 6 bases, there was a span of 5 bases. The CDR3 is 12 amino acids. CDR1 is MDHEN, CDR2 SYDVKM, per germline. The CDR3 coding sequence is TGTGCCAGCAGTTTAATGGGTCAGCCCCAGCATTTT. Translation: CASSLMGQPQHF.

The chain couples TRBV5-4 to TRBJ2-7; 7 positions agree with TRBD1. The length of the CDR3 is 15 residues. The V and J ends lost 1 base and 0 bases, in that order; junction bases with no gene match: 4. In germline, CDR1 is SGHNT, CDR2 YYREEE (reference sequence). CDR3 in amino acids: CASSLMGQISYEQYF. CDR3 nucleotides: TGTGCCAGCAGCTTGATGGGACAGATCTCCTACGAGCAGTACTTC.

The chain is built from TRBV30 and TRBJ2-5; D call uncertain. The germline V gene has CDR1 GTSNPN and CDR2 SVGIG (reference sequence). V was cut by 3 bases and J by 5 bases, with 4 bases left in between. The CDR3 sequence is 10 residues long. In nucleotides, the CDR3 is TGTGCCTGGAGGGGGGAGACCCAGTACTTC. Residues: CAWRGETQYF.

The CDR3 protein is CASSEPGYGYTF. As DNA, the CDR3 is TGTGCCAGCAGTGAACCAGGGTATGGCTACACCTTC. The chain couples TRBV6-1 to TRBJ1-2; tentatively, D is TRBD1 (5 bases). Germline V gene data show CDR1 as MNHNS and CDR2 as SASEGT. The CDR3 extends over 12 amino acids. Trimming removed 2 bases from V and 5 bases from J, with 6 bases in between.

This clone was found once. V is TRBV30 and J is TRBJ2-1; a weak D match, TRBD2 (6 bases). Looked up from germline, CDR1 is GTSNPN and CDR2 is SVGIG (reference sequence). The V and J ends lost 8 bases and 1 base respectively, with 27 bases between them. This CDR3 is built from 18 residues. CDR3 DNA: TGTGCCAGCGAATATCTAGCGCGAGAAGAAGCATCCTACAATGAGCAGTTCTTC. This translates into CASEYLAREEASYNEQFF.